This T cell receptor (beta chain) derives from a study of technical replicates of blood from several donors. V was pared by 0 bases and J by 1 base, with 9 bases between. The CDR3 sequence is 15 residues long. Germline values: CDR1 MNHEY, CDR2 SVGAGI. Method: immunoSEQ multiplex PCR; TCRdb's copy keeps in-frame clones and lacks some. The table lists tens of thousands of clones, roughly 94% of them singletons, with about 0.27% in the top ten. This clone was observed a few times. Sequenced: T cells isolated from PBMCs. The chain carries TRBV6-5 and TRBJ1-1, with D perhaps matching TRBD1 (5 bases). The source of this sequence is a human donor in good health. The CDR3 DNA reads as TGTGCCAGCAGTTACTCGGCAGGGCCGAACACTGAAGCTTTCTTT. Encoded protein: CASSYSAGPNTEAFF.